The next 27 T cell receptor beta chains were all read from a single sample in a study of blood T cell repertoires in COVID-19. TCRdb keeps only in-frame clones here, not all; method: immunoSEQ multiplex PCR. The sample has 40,000 or so clones, approximately 85% seen once. Sample: peripheral blood. Every receptor here comes from a human donor in a cohort sampled during active COVID-19.

V gene TRBV7-3 combines with J gene TRBJ2-3; no firm D call. The CDR3 runs 13 residues. Germline loops: CDR1 SGHTA, CDR2 FQGTGA. With 3 bases removed from V and 1 base from J, the gap between germline ends came to 5 bases. The CDR3 here is CASSFLRTDTQYF. The CDR3 region has the DNA TGTGCCAGCAGCTTCCTCCGCACAGATACGCAGTATTTT.

The CDR3 spells CASSTSGGMPSTDTQYF. The CDR3 region has the DNA TGCGCCAGCAGCACTAGCGGGGGGATGCCTAGCACAGATACGCAGTATTTT. The chain couples TRBV5-1 to TRBJ2-3, with 12 bases fitting TRBD2. The germline gives CDR1 SGHRS, CDR2 YFSETQ. V lost 4 bases to trimming and J lost 0 bases; unmatched junction nucleotides: 6. CDR3 length: 17 amino acids. The full variable domain, in which reference TRBV5-1 and TRBJ2-3 provide the parts outside the CDR3, is KAGVTQTPRYLIKTRGQQVTLSCSPISGHRSVSWYQQTPGQGLQFLFEYFSETQRNKGNFPGRFSGRQFSNSRSEMNVSTLELGDSALYLCASSTSGGMPSTDTQYFGPGTRLTVL.

CDR3 loop: CSALLDVETQYF. CDR3 DNA sequence: TGCAGCGCCTTACTAGACGTTGAGACCCAGTACTTC. The gene calls are TRBV29-1 and TRBJ2-5; D might be TRBD2 (5 bases). Looked up from germline, CDR1 is SQVTM and CDR2 is ANQGSEA. V was clipped by 7 bases and J by 5 bases, with 14 bases between them. CDR3 length equals 12 residues.

The chain is built from TRBV24-1 and TRBJ2-1; 13 bases are a match to TRBD2. V lost 2 bases, J lost 8 bases, and 11 bases stayed unmatched. The V gene's germline CDR1 is KGHDR and CDR2 SFDVKD. This CDR3 spans 18 amino acids. For the CDR3, the DNA is TGTGCCACCAGTGATTCCCGGGGACTAGCGGGATCACTCGATGAGCAGTTCTTC. Translated, it gives CATSDSRGLAGSLDEQFF.

The V and J genes are TRBV9 and TRBJ2-3, with D perhaps TRBD2 (5 bases). The V gene lost 0 bases and the J gene lost 2 bases, with 10 bases spanning the gap. Germline lookup yields CDR1 SGDLS and CDR2 YYNGEE. This CDR3 comprises 15 residues. CDR3 amino acids: CASSVGLPVTDTQYF. Written as DNA, the CDR3 is TGTGCCAGCAGCGTAGGACTACCCGTCACAGATACGCAGTATTTT. Complete variable domain (other parts from reference TRBV9 and TRBJ2-3): DSGVTQTPKHLITATGQRVTLRCSPRSGDLSVYWYQQSLDQGLQFLIQYYNGEERAKGNILERFSAQQFPDLHSELNLSSLELGDSALYFCASSVGLPVTDTQYFGPGTRLTVL.

The V and J genes are TRBV6-5 and TRBJ2-3, with TRBD2 matching 11 bases. Germline V gives CDR1 MNHEY, CDR2 SVGAGI. The CDR3 has 16 residues. V lost 2 bases and J lost 1; bases outside the gene matches: 2. The CDR3 sequence is CASSYTSGSGTDTQYF. Written as DNA, the CDR3 is TGTGCCAGCAGTTACACTAGCGGGAGTGGCACAGATACGCAGTATTTT.

The rearrangement joins TRBV7-2 to TRBJ2-1; 8 bases map to TRBD2. The junction had 7 bases not matched to a gene; V was cut back by 5 bases and J by 4 bases. The germline gives CDR1 SGHTA, CDR2 FQGNSA. The length of the CDR3 is 15 residues. In nucleotides, the CDR3 is TGTGCCAGCAGCCACAAAGCGGGGGATTACAATGAGCAGTTCTTC. Protein product: CASSHKAGDYNEQFF.

This clone is a singleton in its sample. The chain is built from TRBV5-6 and TRBJ2-3; possibly TRBD2 for D (5 bases). The CDR3 has 16 residues. V was pared by 3 bases and J by 4 bases, with 18 bases between. The germline gives CDR1 SGHDT, CDR2 YYEEEE. The chain's CDR3 is CASSSYYQAGPDTQYF. CDR3 in DNA: TGTGCCAGCAGCTCTTACTACCAGGCGGGCCCAGATACGCAGTATTTT.

V and J are TRBV7-3 and TRBJ1-6, with 9 bases lining up with TRBD1. V shed 5 bases, J shed 9 bases, and the junction held 11 bases outside the gene matches. The germline V gene encodes CDR1 SGHTA and CDR2 FQGTGA. CDR3 length equals 16 residues. CDR3 residues: CASSPQGTGSGSPLHF. The CDR3 DNA reads as TGTGCCAGCAGCCCCCAAGGGACAGGGTCTGGTTCACCCCTCCACTTT.

This chain connects TRBV5-1 to TRBJ1-2, with D maybe TRBD1 (5 bases). The germline gives CDR1 SGHRS, CDR2 YFSETQ. The CDR3 sequence is 12 residues long. V gave up 0 bases and J gave up 7 bases, with 7 bases separating them. In DNA, the CDR3 is TGCGCCAGCAGCTTGGAGCAGGGTGGCTACACCTTC. It translates to CASSLEQGGYTF.

This chain links TRBV9 with TRBJ2-7, with 9 positions matching TRBD2. The CDR3 covers 15 residues. With V trimmed by 4 bases and J by 4 bases, 9 bases remained unmatched. Per the germline V gene, CDR1 is SGDLS and CDR2 is YYNGEE. The CDR3 region has the DNA TGTGCCAGCAGCCCCAGGGGGGCGGGAGGGTACGAGCAGTACTTC. This codes for CASSPRGAGGYEQYF. Looking up the rest from reference TRBV9 and TRBJ2-7 gives the full variable domain: DSGVTQTPKHLITATGQRVTLRCSPRSGDLSVYWYQQSLDQGLQFLIQYYNGEERAKGNILERFSAQQFPDLHSELNLSSLELGDSALYFCASSPRGAGGYEQYFGPGTRLTVT.

V and J are TRBV19 and TRBJ1-4, with TRBD1 identical over 12 bases. This CDR3 has 16 residues. Germline V gene sequence: CDR1 LNHDA, CDR2 SQIVND (reference sequence). V gave up 5 bases and J gave up 6 bases; unmatched junction bases: 7. The CDR3, as DNA: TGTGCCAGTAGTCCCCAGGGACAGGGGGCGTATGAAAAACTGTTTTTT. This gives the protein CASSPQGQGAYEKLFF.

The chain combines TRBV23-1 with TRBJ1-2; perhaps TRBD1 as D (6 bases). TRBV23-1 is an open reading frame, and its role is uncertain. V was shortened by 3 bases and J by 7 bases, with 21 bases between the two germline ends. The CDR3 contains 16 residues. The CDR3 DNA reads TGCGCCAGCAGTCACCGCCCGGGACACCTCTTGGGTGGCTACACCTTC. Amino acid sequence: CASSHRPGHLLGGYTF.

V is TRBV5-5 and J is TRBJ1-2, with a possible D match to TRBD1 (6 bases). The V and J ends lost 3 bases and 4 bases respectively, with 13 bases between them. The CDR3 runs to 14 residues. Germline CDR1 is SGHKS and CDR2 is YYEKEE (reference sequence). This CDR3 reads CASSYDQGSYGYTF. CDR3 coding DNA: TGTGCCAGCAGCTACGATCAGGGGTCCTATGGCTACACCTTC.

J is TRBJ2-2 and V is TRBV24-1; D ambiguous. Per the germline V gene, CDR1 is KGHDR and CDR2 is SFDVKD. The V gene lost 9 bases and the J gene lost 16 bases, with 17 bases spanning the gap. There are 11 residues in the CDR3. CDR3 sequence reads: CATSRVSPTFF. In nucleotides, the CDR3 is TGTGCCACCTCCCGGGTATCTCCGACGTTTTTT.

This chain links TRBV3-1 (or the pseudogene TRBV3-2) with TRBJ1-5, with D possibly being TRBD1 (5 bases). Deletions cut 3 bases from V and 0 bases from J, with 12 bases between. Germline V lookup: CDR1 LGHDT, CDR2 YNNKEL (reference sequence). The length of the CDR3 is 16 residues. CDR3 sequence reads: CASSQGGSYSNQPQHF. Here the CDR3 DNA reads TGTGCCAGCAGCCAGGGGGGGTCTTATAGCAATCAGCCCCAGCATTTT.

The chain recombines TRBV10-3 with TRBJ1-5, with 8 bases fitting TRBD1. The CDR3 is 14 amino acids. J was trimmed by 2 bases and V by 5 bases; bases with no gene match: 2. Germline V gene sequence: CDR1 ENHRY, CDR2 SYGVKD. The CDR3 loop reads CAISPGQGNQPQHF. Written as DNA, the CDR3 is TGTGCCATCAGTCCGGGACAGGGCAATCAGCCCCAGCATTTT.

The chain has TRBV7-3 and TRBJ2-1; 10 positions agree with TRBD2. In germline, CDR1 is SGHTA, CDR2 FQGTGA. The CDR3 extends over 16 amino acids. V dropped 0 bases and J dropped 6; count of bases not matched to a gene: 5. CDR3 nucleotide sequence: TGTGCCAGCAGCTTAACCCCAGCGGGAGGGCCCAATGAGCAGTTCTTC. It yields the protein CASSLTPAGGPNEQFF.

This clone was seen just once. The rearrangement uses TRBV6-5 and TRBJ1-2; 8 bases align to TRBD1. Germline values: CDR1 MNHEY, CDR2 SVGAGI. The J segment lost 8 bases and the V segment lost 2 bases, leaving 4 bases of the junction unmatched. This CDR3 is built from 13 residues. Here the CDR3 DNA reads TGTGCCAGCAGTTACCAGGGGGCGGGCGGCTACACCTTC. The encoded protein is CASSYQGAGGYTF.

The genes are TRBV20-1 and TRBJ2-7; 10 bases align to TRBD1. Germline V gives CDR1 DFQATT, CDR2 SNEGSKA (reference sequence). V dropped 3 bases and J dropped 1; count of bases not matched to a gene: 12. This CDR3 contains 17 residues. The CDR3 sequence is CSASDSFRGQGSYEQYF. The CDR3 region has the DNA TGCAGTGCTAGTGACTCCTTTCGGGGACAGGGGTCCTACGAGCAGTACTTC.

V usage is TRBV6-5 and J usage is TRBJ2-5; 9 nucleotides agree with TRBD2. The CDR3 is made up of 13 amino acids. Germline CDR1 MNHEY, CDR2 SVGAGI. V lost 9 bases, J lost 2 bases, and 4 bases stayed unmatched. The CDR3 loop reads CASGLAPQETQYF. Here the CDR3 DNA reads TGTGCCAGTGGACTAGCGCCTCAAGAGACCCAGTACTTC.

CDR3 region: CSVGGANEQFF. The CDR3 DNA reads as TGCAGCGTGGGAGGGGCAAATGAGCAGTTCTTC. The chain combines TRBV29-1 with TRBJ2-1, with 7 bases matching TRBD2. V shed 6 bases and J 7 bases; nucleotides not matched to a gene: 3. Germline V lookup: CDR1 SQVTM, CDR2 ANQGSEA. There are 11 residues in the CDR3.

The chain joins TRBV2 to TRBJ2-5; D perhaps matches TRBD2 (6 bases). Looked up from germline, CDR1 is SNHLY and CDR2 is FYNNEI. The CDR3 totals 14 residues. V dropped 4 bases and J dropped 5 bases, with 14 bases sitting between them. As DNA, the CDR3 is TGTGCCAGCAGTGCGGGGGTAACATTTGAGACCCAGTACTTC. It is translated as CASSAGVTFETQYF.

The chain carries TRBV4-1 and TRBJ2-5; a possible D gene is TRBD2 (5 bases). The germline V gene encodes CDR1 MGHRA and CDR2 YSYEKL. V lost 1 base to trimming and J lost 5 bases, with 11 bases between them. The CDR3 is 14 amino acids. CDR3 sequence reads: CASSQGRLGETQYF. The CDR3 DNA reads as TGCGCCAGCAGCCAAGGGAGGCTGGGGGAGACCCAGTACTTC.

The chain is built from TRBV7-8 and TRBJ1-1; no reliable D call. CDR3 length equals 15 residues. V lost 1 base to trimming and J lost 0 bases, with 9 bases between them. Germline CDR1 is SGHVS and CDR2 is FQNEAQ. CDR3 nucleotide sequence: TGTGCCAGCAGCTTAGGGAGGATAGTGAACACTGAAGCTTTCTTT. Translating gives CASSLGRIVNTEAFF.

The J gene is TRBJ1-1, the V gene TRBV13; possibly TRBD1 for D (6 bases). This CDR3 has 17 residues. With 0 bases removed from V and 0 bases from J, the gap between germline ends came to 14 bases. Germline V gene lookup returns CDR1 PRHDT and CDR2 FYEKMQ (reference sequence). CDR3 residues: CASSLGQEDRLNTEAFF. Written as DNA, the CDR3 is TGTGCCAGCAGCTTAGGCCAGGAGGACAGACTGAACACTGAAGCTTTCTTT.

V usage is TRBV6-6 and J usage is TRBJ1-1, with 11 positions matching TRBD1. The CDR3 has 19 residues. Germline trimming cut 6 bases from V and 4 bases from J; bases unmatched to any gene: 19. Per the germline V gene, CDR1 is MNHNY and CDR2 is SVGAGI (reference sequence). The CDR3 here is CASSWTGGVEVVKGTEAFF. The DNA of the CDR3 is TGTGCCAGCAGCTGGACAGGGGGCGTAGAGGTTGTGAAGGGCACTGAAGCTTTCTTT.